The 25 T cell receptor beta chains below come from one sample, sequenced in a study of cytomegalovirus exposure and HLA in healthy donors. Assay used: immunoSEQ multiplex PCR; TCRdb lists only in-frame clones, some missing. This table has 190,000 or so clones, about 86% appearing once. Sequencing was carried out using PBMCs. The receptors were gathered from a young woman in good health and CMV-seropositive.

V is TRBV6-1 and J is TRBJ1-2; 9 bases align to TRBD1. The CDR3 is 14 residues long. Germline assignment: CDR1 MNHNS and CDR2 SASEGT. Losses at the gene ends were 6 bases for V and 3 bases for J; bases not matched to a gene: 5. CDR3 sequence (DNA): TGTGCCAGCAGGAAGGACAGGGGCGACTATGGCTACACCTTC. This sequence encodes CASRKDRGDYGYTF.

The V and J genes are TRBV9 and TRBJ1-5; TRBD1 aligns across 7 bases. The V gene's germline CDR1 is SGDLS and CDR2 YYNGEE. The trim removed 4 bases at V and 0 bases at J, leaving 10 bases unmatched. The CDR3 is 17 amino acids. Written as DNA, the CDR3 is TGTGCCAGCAGCCCCAGGGACAGAGATTATAGCAATCAGCCCCAGCATTTT. This sequence encodes CASSPRDRDYSNQPQHF.

This chain links TRBV6-6 with TRBJ2-2; the D is unclear. The V gene lost 10 bases and the J gene lost 5 bases, with 14 bases spanning the gap. The CDR3 covers 13 residues. Germline V gene lookup returns CDR1 MNHNY and CDR2 SVGAGI (reference sequence). The CDR3 coding sequence is TGTGCCACTCTTCGGGTATCGACCGGGGAGCTGTTTTTT. Translation gives CATLRVSTGELFF.

This rearrangement joins TRBV5-1 to TRBJ2-5; maybe TRBD1 (5 bases). The germline gives CDR1 SGHRS, CDR2 YFSETQ. Trimming pared 1 base from V and 5 bases from J, leaving 15 bases between. This CDR3 contains 15 residues. CDR3 nucleotide sequence: TGCGCCAGCAGCTTGAGGACACAGGCTGGGGAGACCCAGTACTTC. Encoded protein: CASSLRTQAGETQYF.

This clone was counted a single time. This chain links TRBV7-8 with TRBJ1-6; 8 bases map to TRBD1. This CDR3 spans 16 amino acids. V lost 0 bases to trimming and J lost 8 bases; unmatched junction nucleotides: 6. From germline, CDR1 is SGHVS and CDR2 FQNEAQ. This CDR3 is CASSLARQGIDSPLHF. CDR3 nucleotide sequence: TGTGCCAGCAGCTTAGCGCGACAGGGGATCGATTCACCCCTCCACTTT.

This clone was detected once. This chain links TRBV27 with TRBJ2-2, with 11 bases lining up with TRBD2. V was pared by 6 bases and J by 6 bases, with 6 bases of the junction left unmatched. The CDR3 has 15 residues. The germline V gene encodes CDR1 MNHEY and CDR2 SMNVEV (reference sequence). CDR3: CASSQTSGVAGELFF. CDR3 sequence (DNA): TGTGCCAGCAGCCAGACTAGCGGGGTAGCCGGGGAGCTGTTTTTT.

The chain has TRBV9 and TRBJ2-3; 9 bases line up with TRBD2. Germline V CDR1 and CDR2: SGDLS, YYNGEE. Trimming removed 3 bases from V and 4 bases from J; junction bases left unmatched: 6. The CDR3 runs 15 residues. CDR3 residues: CASSALAGTADTQYF. CDR3 nucleotides: TGTGCCAGCAGCGCGCTAGCGGGGACTGCAGATACGCAGTATTTT.

This clone was seen a single time. CDR3 sequence reads: CASSLVTGVSYEQYF. The CDR3 DNA follows: TGCGCCAGCAGCTTGGTGACAGGGGTCTCCTACGAGCAGTACTTC. The chain recombines TRBV5-1 with TRBJ2-7, with 8 bases lining up with TRBD1. The CDR3 is made up of 15 amino acids. J gave up 0 bases and V 0 bases, and 2 bases lay outside the gene matches. Looked up from germline, CDR1 is SGHRS and CDR2 is YFSETQ.

The chain is built from TRBV7-3 and TRBJ2-5; D is perhaps TRBD2 (5 bases). This CDR3 is 15 amino acids long. Trimming removed 0 bases from V and 2 bases from J, with 10 bases in between. Per germline, CDR1 SGHTA and CDR2 FQGTGA. CDR3 loop: CASSLTREPQETQYF. The CDR3, as DNA: TGTGCCAGCAGCTTAACACGGGAACCTCAAGAGACCCAGTACTTC.

The V and J genes are TRBV6-5 and TRBJ1-2; D call uncertain. The V end lost 0 bases, the J end lost 6 bases, and 17 bases lay between the germline ends. The CDR3 sequence is 16 residues long. Germline V gene data show CDR1 as MNHEY and CDR2 as SVGAGI. CDR3 residues: CASSYSNSVAIDGYTF. CDR3 DNA: TGTGCCAGCAGTTACTCGAATTCAGTAGCCATTGATGGCTACACCTTC.

The J gene is TRBJ2-7, the V gene TRBV6-6; D possibly corresponds to TRBD1 (5 bases). Germline V gene lookup returns CDR1 MNHNY and CDR2 SVGAGI (reference sequence). V dropped 5 bases and J dropped 1 base, with 9 bases sitting between them. There are 13 residues in the CDR3. The CDR3 region has the DNA TGTGCCAGCAGTCTTTACAGGTCCTACGAGCAGTACTTC. As protein: CASSLYRSYEQYF.

The chain joins TRBV28 to TRBJ2-7; D is uncertain. CDR3 size: 11 residues. The V gene's germline CDR1 is MDHEN and CDR2 SYDVKM. V lost 5 bases to trimming and J lost 6 bases, with 8 bases between them. The DNA of the CDR3 is TGTGCCAGCAGTGGTCCGCGCGAGCAGTACTTC. It yields the protein CASSGPREQYF. Full variable domain (outside the CDR3, taken from reference TRBV28 and TRBJ2-7): DVKVTQSSRYLVKRTGEKVFLECVQDMDHENMFWYRQDPGLGLRLIYFSYDVKMKEKGDIPEGYSVSREKKERFSLILESASTNQTSMYLCASSGPREQYFGPGTRLTVT.

The rearrangement joins TRBV12-5 to TRBJ1-1; 8 nucleotides align to TRBD1. CDR3 size: 13 residues. Trimming took 6 bases from V and 6 from J; bases not matched to a gene: 6. In germline, CDR1 is LGHNT, CDR2 FRNRAP. The CDR3 nucleotides read TGTGCTAGTGGCTTGACAGGGGTTGCTGAAGCTTTCTTT. Protein sequence: CASGLTGVAEAFF.

This clone appeared a few times. The chain has TRBV11-2 and TRBJ1-2; D call uncertain. In germline, CDR1 is SGHAT, CDR2 FQNNGV. This CDR3 has 15 amino acids. Between the trimmed V and J ends, which lost 0 bases and 0 bases, there was a span of 8 bases. The CDR3 protein is CASSLDPRANYGYTF. Written as DNA, the CDR3 is TGTGCCAGCAGCTTAGATCCTAGAGCTAACTATGGCTACACCTTC.

V and J are TRBV15 and TRBJ1-2; 10 nucleotides agree with TRBD1. V lost 1 base and J lost 5; bases outside the gene matches: 7. Germline CDR1 and CDR2: LNHNV and YYDKDF (reference sequence). The CDR3 runs to 16 residues. The CDR3 DNA is TGTGCCACCAGCAGAGTGGGGACAGGGGTTCAGTATGGCTACACCTTC. It is translated as CATSRVGTGVQYGYTF.

The rearrangement links TRBV6-5 to TRBJ1-3, with D uncertain. The germline gives CDR1 MNHEY, CDR2 SVGAGI. V gave up 6 bases and J gave up 4 bases, with 16 bases separating them. The CDR3 spans 15 residues. In DNA form, the CDR3 reads TGTGCCAGCAGACTAAACCTAACTCCCGGAAACACCATATATTTT. Encoded protein: CASRLNLTPGNTIYF.

This clone was counted a few times. The chain couples TRBV2 to TRBJ1-2; possible D gene TRBD1, 5 bases. Germline loops: CDR1 SNHLY, CDR2 FYNNEI. The length of the CDR3 is 11 residues. The ends were cut back, 6 bases at V and 8 bases at J, with 10 bases in the middle. CDR3 loop: CASSRVYGYTF. In nucleotides, the CDR3 is TGTGCCAGCAGCAGGGTTTACGGCTACACCTTC.

The rearrangement uses TRBV6-4 and TRBJ2-7; D remains ambiguous. The length of the CDR3 is 13 residues. CDR1 and CDR2 (germline): MRHNA, SNTAGT. Trimming shortened V by 8 bases and J by 7 bases, and 18 bases separated the two germline ends. The CDR3 nucleotides are TGTGCCAGCTATCATTCTCCCGTCCGGGAGCAGTACTTC. It encodes CASYHSPVREQYF.

The chain employs TRBV9 and TRBJ2-1, with no clear D. CDR1 SGDLS and CDR2 YYNGEE come from the germline V gene. The CDR3 totals 13 residues. Trimming took off 0 bases at V and 10 bases at J, with 11 bases between the two ends. The CDR3 coding sequence is TGTGCCAGCAGCGTAGCATCCGGAGTAGAGCAGTTCTTC. Residues: CASSVASGVEQFF.

This clone was seen a single time. V and J are TRBV28 and TRBJ1-2; 8 positions match TRBD1. The CDR3 covers 12 residues. V lost 5 bases to trimming and J lost 8 bases; unmatched junction nucleotides: 4. The germline gives CDR1 MDHEN, CDR2 SYDVKM. The CDR3 DNA is TGTGCCAGCAGTCCGACAGGGGTAGGCTACACCTTC. This encodes CASSPTGVGYTF.

The chain carries TRBV2 and TRBJ1-2; TRBD1 matches at 8 bases. Germline lookup yields CDR1 SNHLY and CDR2 FYNNEI. The CDR3 has 14 residues. The trim removed 1 base at V and 8 bases at J, leaving 6 bases unmatched. The CDR3 loop is CASSEDRGNIGYTF. The DNA of the CDR3 is TGTGCCAGCAGTGAAGACAGGGGGAATATAGGCTACACCTTC.

CDR3 DNA sequence: TGTGCCAGCAGCTTAACGCAGGGCACTGAAGCTTTCTTT. Protein: CASSLTQGTEAFF. This sequence joins TRBV7-3 and TRBJ1-1; possible D gene TRBD1, 5 bases. This CDR3 is built from 13 residues. The ends were cut back, 0 bases at V and 4 bases at J, with 6 bases in the middle. Germline V CDR1 and CDR2: SGHTA, FQGTGA.

This rearrangement joins TRBV19 to TRBJ2-5; TRBD2 aligns across 10 bases. This CDR3 comprises 16 residues. Germline V CDR1 and CDR2: LNHDA, SQIVND (reference sequence). J lost 5 bases, V lost 6 bases, and 12 bases had no gene match. DNA of the CDR3: TGTGCCAGTAGGCCCACAGATAGCGGGGGGAGGGAGACCCAGTACTTC. It specifies CASRPTDSGGRETQYF.

The chain has TRBV2 and TRBJ1-1; possible D gene TRBD1, 5 bases. Germline CDR1 and CDR2: SNHLY and FYNNEI. CDR3 size: 16 residues. Trimming took 3 bases from V and 0 from J, leaving 14 bases between them. CDR3 protein: CASSDGARALNTEAFF. The CDR3 nucleotides are TGTGCCAGCAGTGATGGCGCCAGGGCCCTGAACACTGAAGCTTTCTTT.

The V gene is TRBV10-3, the J gene TRBJ1-6; 9 nucleotides agree with TRBD1. The CDR3 is made up of 12 amino acids. Trimming took 6 bases from V and 10 from J; bases not matched to a gene: 1. From germline, CDR1 is ENHRY and CDR2 SYGVKD. CDR3 bases: TGTGCCATCAGGGACAGGGGCTCACCCCTCCACTTT. Protein: CAIRDRGSPLHF.